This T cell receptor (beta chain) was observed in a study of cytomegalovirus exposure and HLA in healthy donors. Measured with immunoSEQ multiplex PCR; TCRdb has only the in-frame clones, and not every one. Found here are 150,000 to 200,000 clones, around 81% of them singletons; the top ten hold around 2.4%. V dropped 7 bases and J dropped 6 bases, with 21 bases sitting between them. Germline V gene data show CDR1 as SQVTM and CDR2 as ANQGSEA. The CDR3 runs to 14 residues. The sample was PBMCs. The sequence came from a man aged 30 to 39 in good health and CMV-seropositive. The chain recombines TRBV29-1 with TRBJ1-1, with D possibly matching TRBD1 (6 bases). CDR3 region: CSGHIGGEGSEAFF. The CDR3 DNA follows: TGCAGCGGTCATATTGGGGGCGAGGGCTCTGAAGCTTTCTTT.